This TCR beta chain originates from a study of T cell repertoires in cytomegalovirus infection. TCRdb re-analysed the reads in MiXCR, keeping a single row per CDR3 protein. The sample holds approximately 180,000 distinct CDR3 sequences, around 20% seen once. Sequenced: PBMCs. This clonotype was obtained from a human donor in good health (CMV status not recorded). Some clones in this sample may be carry-over from other donors' samples.

The CDR3 protein is CASSEYRSTVRDNEQFF. The CDR3 DNA reads TGTGCCAGCAGTGAATACCGTTCCACAGTGCGGGACAATGAGCAGTTCTTC. This chain connects TRBV25-1 to TRBJ2-1; D is perhaps TRBD2 (5 bases). This CDR3 region has 17 residues. The V gene's germline CDR1 is MGHDK and CDR2 SYGVNS. Deletions cut 0 bases from V and 5 bases from J, with 17 bases between.